The present T cell receptor (beta chain) was sequenced within a study of blood T cells in healthy people across ages. Together with a sample-barcoded 5' primer, a J-beta primer mix was included in a second PCR lasting roughly 7 to 11 cycles. TCRdb re-called the 5' RACE reads with MiXCR, one entry per CDR3 protein. The sample yields a few hundred thousand distinct CDR3 sequences, about 26% seen once. Germline lookup yields CDR1 MNHNY and CDR2 SVGAGI (reference sequence). Trimming cost V 2 bases and J 0 bases, with 4 bases left between them. This CDR3 region has 14 residues. This clonotype was picked up many times. These sequences were also reported in another study, on T cells of mothers and their children.

The sample taken for sequencing was blood. This chain connects TRBV6-6 to TRBJ2-2; no clear D gene. The sequence derives from a boy under 10 years old in good health. This CDR3 reads CASSYETNTGELFF. CDR3 nucleotides: TGTGCCAGCAGTTACGAGACGAACACCGGGGAGCTGTTTTTT.